The sequence of this TCR beta chain was determined in a study of T cells in Graves' hyperthyroidism and ophthalmopathy. Findings and caveats of the study: Most expanded thyroid clonotypes above 0.001 also appeared in blood.

The authors deemed Graves' hyperthyroidism stable absent ophthalmopathy progression within 18 months. Uncontrolled infection, other autoimmune disease, pregnancy or lactation led to exclusion. Clinical symptoms, serum thyroxine, TRAb, thyroid ultrasound and orbital computed tomography established diagnosis. About this clonotype itself: What it recognizes is unknown.

From germline, CDR1 is SNHLY and CDR2 FYNNEI. The CDR3 spans 12 residues. Trimming took off 4 bases at V and 2 bases at J, with 5 bases between the two ends. Amplification of TCR beta CDR3 regions was performed using RNA transcripts as template. When the TCR CDR3 underwent first-round RT-PCR, the HTBI primer set was used. TCRdb processed the multiplex PCR reads anew with MiXCR; each CDR3 protein has one entry. This table holds roughly 170,000 distinct CDR3 sequences, approximately 17% found once. Sample: blood. This receptor was obtained from a woman aged 45-65 years with Graves' hyperthyroidism. The chain joins TRBV2 to TRBJ1-2; the D gene is possibly TRBD1 (5 bases). The CDR3 reads CASSAGNYGYTF. For the CDR3, the DNA is TGTGCCAGCAGTGCAGGGAACTATGGCTACACCTTC.